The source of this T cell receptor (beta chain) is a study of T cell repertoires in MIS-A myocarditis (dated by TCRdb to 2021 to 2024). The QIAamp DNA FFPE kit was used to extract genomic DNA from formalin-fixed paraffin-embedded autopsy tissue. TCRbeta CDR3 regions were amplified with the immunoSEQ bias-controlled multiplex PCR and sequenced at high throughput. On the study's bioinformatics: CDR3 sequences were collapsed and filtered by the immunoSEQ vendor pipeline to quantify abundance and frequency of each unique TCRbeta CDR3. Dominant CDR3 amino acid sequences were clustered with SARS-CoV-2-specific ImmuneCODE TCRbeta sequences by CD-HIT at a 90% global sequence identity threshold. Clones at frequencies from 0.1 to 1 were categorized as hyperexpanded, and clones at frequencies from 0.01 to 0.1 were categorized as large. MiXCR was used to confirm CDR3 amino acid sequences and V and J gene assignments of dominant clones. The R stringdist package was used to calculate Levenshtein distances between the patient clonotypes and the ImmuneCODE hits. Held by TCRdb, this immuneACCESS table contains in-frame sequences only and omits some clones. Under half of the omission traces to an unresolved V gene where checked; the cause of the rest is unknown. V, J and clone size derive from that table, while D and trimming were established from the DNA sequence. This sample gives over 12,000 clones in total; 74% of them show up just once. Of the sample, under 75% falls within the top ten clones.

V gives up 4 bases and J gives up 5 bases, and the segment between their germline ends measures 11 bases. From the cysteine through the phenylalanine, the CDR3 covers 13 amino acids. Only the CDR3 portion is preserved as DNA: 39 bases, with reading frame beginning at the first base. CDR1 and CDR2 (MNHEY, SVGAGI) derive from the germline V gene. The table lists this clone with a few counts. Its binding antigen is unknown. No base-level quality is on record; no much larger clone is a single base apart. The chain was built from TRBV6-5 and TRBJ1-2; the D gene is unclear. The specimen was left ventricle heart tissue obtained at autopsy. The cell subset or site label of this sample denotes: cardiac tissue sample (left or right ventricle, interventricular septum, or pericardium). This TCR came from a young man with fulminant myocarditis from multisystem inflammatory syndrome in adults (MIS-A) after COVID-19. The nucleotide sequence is TGTGCCAGCAGTTTTGGTGGTAGATATGGCTACACCTTC. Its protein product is CASSFGGRYGYTF.